What follows are 18 T cell receptor beta chains derived from one specimen sequenced in a study of blood T cell repertoires in COVID-19. Using immunoSEQ multiplex PCR, the repertoire was profiled, and TCRdb retains in-frame clones only, with some absent. The table has roughly 140,000 clones, roughly four fifths seen once; the top ten hold around 7%. The sample consisted of PBMCs or T cells enriched from blood (not recorded which). These receptors originate from a man aged 50-59 years who had recovered from COVID-19.

This chain joins TRBV5-1 and TRBJ2-1; TRBD2 agrees at 11 bases. Germline assignment: CDR1 SGHRS and CDR2 YFSETQ. J gave up 6 bases and V 4 bases, and 6 bases lay outside the gene matches. The CDR3 sequence is 15 residues long. The CDR3 reads CASSHIAGGPNEQFF. CDR3 nucleotide sequence: TGCGCCAGCAGCCATATAGCGGGGGGGCCCAATGAGCAGTTCTTC.

The chain couples TRBV5-1 to TRBJ2-6; tentatively, D is TRBD1 (6 bases). Trimming removed 4 bases at V and 0 bases at J, with 17 bases between. CDR3 length equals 18 residues. The V gene's germline CDR1 is SGHRS and CDR2 YFSETQ. In DNA form, the CDR3 reads TGCGCCAGCAGCCTCATGGGACATCCAAGCTCTGGGGCCAACGTCCTGACTTTC. Amino acids: CASSLMGHPSSGANVLTF.

This clone was recorded only once. V is TRBV6-2 or TRBV6-3 and J is TRBJ2-1, with 14 bases aligning to TRBD2. Germline CDR1 reads MNHEY; CDR2 reads SVGEGT. The CDR3 extends over 17 amino acids. The V gene end was trimmed by 0 bases and the J gene end by 7 bases; junction bases not matched to a gene: 5. DNA for the CDR3: TGTGCCAGCAGTTACTCTCCGACTAGCGGGGGGGCAAATGAGCAGTTCTTC. Translation gives CASSYSPTSGGANEQFF.

This clone was recorded once. The J gene is TRBJ1-2, the V gene TRBV6-2 or TRBV6-3; possible D gene TRBD1, 5 bases. CDR3 length equals 13 residues. CDR1 and CDR2 (germline): MNHEY, SVGEGT. V lost 2 bases and J 7 bases, leaving 11 bases between the germline ends. The CDR3 reads CASSYGGGFGYTF. The CDR3 bases are TGTGCCAGCAGTTACGGCGGGGGTTTTGGCTACACCTTC.

The chain joins TRBV11-3 to TRBJ2-5, with TRBD2 matching 12 bases. This CDR3 is 18 amino acids long. Germline V lookup: CDR1 SGHNT, CDR2 YENEEA. Unmatched junction bases numbered 14, after V lost 5 bases and J lost 4 bases. The CDR3: CASSVSSGGAPSRETQYF. CDR3 DNA: TGTGCCAGCAGCGTATCTAGCGGGGGGGCCCCCTCGAGAGAGACCCAGTACTTC. Full variable domain (remainder filled in from reference TRBV11-3 and TRBJ2-5): EAGVVQSPRYKIIEKKQPVAFWCNPISGHNTLYWYLQNLGQGPELLIRYENEEAVDDSQLPKDRFSAERLKGVDSTLKIQPAELGDSAVYLCASSVSSGGAPSRETQYFGPGTRLLVL.

J is TRBJ2-2 and V is TRBV5-1; maybe TRBD1 (6 bases). The CDR3 spans 14 residues. V lost 4 bases and J lost 1, with 8 bases in between. CDR1 is SGHRS, CDR2 YFSETQ, per germline. This CDR3 is CASSPGQNTGELFF. The CDR3 DNA follows: TGCGCCAGCAGCCCGGGACAGAACACCGGGGAGCTGTTTTTT.

The CDR3 spells CASSRGNSGNTIYF. CDR3 nucleotides: TGTGCCAGCAGCCGGGGGAATAGTGGAAACACCATATATTTT. The J gene is TRBJ1-3, the V gene TRBV7-9, with a weak D call TRBD1 (5 bases). Trimming took off 5 bases at V and 3 bases at J, with 11 bases between the two ends. The CDR3 runs to 14 residues. CDR1 SEHNR and CDR2 FQNEAQ come from the germline V gene (reference sequence).

The chain recombines TRBV15 with TRBJ2-2; TRBD2 matches at 8 bases. V lost 2 bases to trimming and J lost 7 bases; unmatched junction nucleotides: 0. Germline-derived CDR1 and CDR2 are LNHNV and YYDKDF (reference sequence). This CDR3 spans 13 amino acids. The CDR3 bases are TGTGCCACCAGCAGAACTAGCGGCGGGGAGCTGTTTTTT. It is translated as CATSRTSGGELFF.

The V call is TRBV5-1, the J call TRBJ1-1; the match to TRBD1 covers 7 bases. Germline V gives CDR1 SGHRS, CDR2 YFSETQ. The CDR3 totals 17 residues. V dropped 2 bases and J dropped 4; count of bases not matched to a gene: 14. In nucleotides, the CDR3 is TGCGCCAGCAGCTTACCTACTGGACAGGTGACGGCCACTGAAGCTTTCTTT. The encoded protein is CASSLPTGQVTATEAFF. The variable domain in full, completed from reference TRBV5-1 and TRBJ1-1, reads KAGVTQTPRYLIKTRGQQVTLSCSPISGHRSVSWYQQTPGQGLQFLFEYFSETQRNKGNFPGRFSGRQFSNSRSEMNVSTLELGDSALYLCASSLPTGQVTATEAFFGQGTRLTVV.

This clone was counted between two and nine times. V is TRBV6-4 and J is TRBJ2-3, with TRBD2 identical over 12 bases. Germline V gene data show CDR1 as MRHNA and CDR2 as SNTAGT. J was trimmed by 3 bases and V by 4 bases; bases with no gene match: 2. The CDR3 is 15 amino acids. CDR3 sequence reads: CASSATSGGTDTQYF. The CDR3 coding sequence is TGTGCCAGCAGTGCAACTAGCGGGGGGACAGATACGCAGTATTTT.

The gene calls are TRBV2 and TRBJ1-5; 7 nucleotides match TRBD1. The CDR3 covers 13 residues. The V segment lost 9 bases and the J segment 4 bases; nucleotides outside the gene matches: 6. Germline V CDR1 and CDR2: SNHLY, FYNNEI. The CDR3 is CASGQAENQPQHF. The CDR3, as DNA: TGTGCCAGTGGACAGGCCGAGAATCAGCCCCAGCATTTT.

This chain connects TRBV14 to TRBJ2-1, with 12 nucleotides matching TRBD2. Looked up from germline, CDR1 is SGHDN and CDR2 is FVKESK. The V and J ends lost 4 bases and 2 bases, in that order; junction bases with no gene match: 3. This CDR3 comprises 16 residues. CDR3 DNA sequence: TGTGCCAGCAGCCCTCGACTAGCGGGGGCCTACAATGAGCAGTTCTTC. As protein: CASSPRLAGAYNEQFF. The complete variable domain, with remaining parts taken from reference TRBV14 and TRBJ2-1, reads EAGVTQFPSHSVIEKGQTVTLRCDPISGHDNLYWYRRVMGKEIKFLLHFVKESKQDESGMPNNRFLAERTGGTYSTLKVQPAELEDSGVYFCASSPRLAGAYNEQFFGPGTRLTVL.

This chain uses TRBV2 with TRBJ1-4; TRBD1 matches at 9 bases. The V segment lost 6 bases and the J segment 9 bases; nucleotides outside the gene matches: 8. There are 14 residues in the CDR3. The germline gives CDR1 SNHLY, CDR2 FYNNEI. The CDR3 loop reads CASSPGQGRKKLFF. The CDR3 nucleotides are TGTGCCAGCAGCCCGGGACAGGGTCGTAAAAAACTGTTTTTT. Combining the CDR3 with reference TRBV2 and TRBJ1-4 gives the whole variable domain EPEVTQTPSHQVTQMGQEVILRCVPISNHLYFYWYRQILGQKVEFLVSFYNNEISEKSEIFDDQFSVERPDGSNFTLKIRSTKLEDSAMYFCASSPGQGRKKLFFGSGTQLSVL.

The chain combines TRBV9 with TRBJ1-2; 7 bases map to TRBD1. CDR1 and CDR2 from the germline V gene are SGDLS and YYNGEE. The trim removed 0 bases at V and 9 bases at J, leaving 2 bases unmatched. This CDR3 comprises 12 residues. The CDR3 loop is CASSVVQGSYTF. CDR3 DNA sequence: TGTGCCAGCAGCGTAGTACAGGGGAGCTACACCTTC.

CDR3 loop: CASSPDSSLSEQYF. CDR3 sequence (DNA): TGTGCCAGCAGCCCCGACAGTTCTCTCTCCGAGCAGTACTTC. The J gene is TRBJ2-7, the V gene TRBV7-6; weak D call: TRBD1 (5 bases). This CDR3 has 14 amino acids. Germline V gene lookup returns CDR1 SGHVS and CDR2 FNYEAQ. V lost 5 bases, J lost 6 bases, and 17 bases lay in between. Combining the CDR3 with reference TRBV7-6 and TRBJ2-7 gives the whole variable domain GAGVSQSPRYKVTKRGQDVALRCDPISGHVSLYWYRQALGQGPEFLTYFNYEAQQDKSGLPNDRFSAERPEGSISTLTIQRTEQRDSAMYRCASSPDSSLSEQYFGPGTRLTVT.

The V gene is TRBV5-4, the J gene TRBJ2-1; 10 bases match TRBD2. V lost 3 bases and J lost 4; bases outside the gene matches: 4. Germline lookup yields CDR1 SGHNT and CDR2 YYREEE (reference sequence). The CDR3 is 15 amino acids. Written as DNA, the CDR3 is TGTGCCAGCAGCTACAGCGGGGGGGAATACAATGAGCAGTTCTTC. Translation gives CASSYSGGEYNEQFF.

V gene TRBV5-1 combines with J gene TRBJ1-5; the D is unclear. V lost 5 bases and J lost 0, with 6 bases in between. Germline V gene data show CDR1 as SGHRS and CDR2 as YFSETQ. The CDR3 is 13 residues long. CDR3 residues: CASRVDSNQPQHF. The CDR3 bases are TGCGCCAGCAGGGTAGATAGCAATCAGCCCCAGCATTTT.

This clone was found once. The junction departs from germline at one end; a sequencing error may be responsible. V gene TRBV7-2 combines with J gene TRBJ2-1, with TRBD2 matching over 11 bases. The CDR3 extends over 14 amino acids. CDR1 and CDR2 from the germline V gene are SGHTA and FQGNSA. CDR3 residues: CASRLAGGPHEQFF. For the CDR3, the DNA is TGTGCCAGCAGATTAGCGGGGGGGCCCCATGAGCAGTTCTTC.